Shown below are 12 T cell receptor beta chains from a single sample sequenced in a study of cytomegalovirus exposure and HLA in healthy donors. The PCR had 60 Vbeta and 13 Jbeta primers. Assay used: immunoSEQ multiplex PCR; TCRdb lists only in-frame clones, some missing. Of more than 100,000 clones listed, approximately 79% are singletons. The specimen sequenced was PBMCs. The origin of the receptors is a man aged 50-60 years in good health and CMV-seropositive.

This clone has just one count. The V call is TRBV25-1, the J call TRBJ1-2; 8 nucleotides line up with TRBD1. Looked up from germline, CDR1 is MGHDK and CDR2 is SYGVNS. This CDR3 comprises 16 residues. The V segment lost 3 bases and the J segment 6 bases; nucleotides outside the gene matches: 12. The CDR3 coding sequence is TGTGCCAGCAGTGATTCTGTGACAGGGGATAGGAATGGCTACACCTTC. It yields the protein CASSDSVTGDRNGYTF.

Only one count was recorded for this clone. The rearrangement links TRBV13 to TRBJ1-3, with a weak D call TRBD1 (5 bases). The CDR3 contains 14 residues. Germline CDR1 PRHDT, CDR2 FYEKMQ (reference sequence). V lost 3 bases, J lost 3 bases, and 9 bases lay in between. For the CDR3, the DNA is TGTGCCAGCAGCTTCCAGGGTTTTGGAAACACCATATATTTT. Translating gives CASSFQGFGNTIYF.

The chain uses TRBV5-5 and TRBJ2-7, with D uncertain. The V gene lost 2 bases and the J gene lost 3 bases, with 3 bases spanning the gap. The CDR3 is 11 residues long. Germline V lookup: CDR1 SGHKS, CDR2 YYEKEE (reference sequence). CDR3 residues: CASSFNYEQYF. CDR3 sequence (DNA): TGTGCCAGCAGCTTCAACTACGAGCAGTACTTC. Supplemented by reference TRBV5-5 and TRBJ2-7, the full variable domain reads DAGVTQSPTHLIKTRGQQVTLRCSPISGHKSVSWYQQVLGQGPQFIFQYYEKEERGRGNFPDRFSARQFPNYSSELNVNALLLGDSALYLCASSFNYEQYFGPGTRLTVT.

The chain joins TRBV7-9 to TRBJ1-4; 10 bases match TRBD1. V gave up 5 bases and J gave up 3 bases; unmatched junction bases: 3. CDR1 is SEHNR, CDR2 FQNEAQ, per germline (reference sequence). This CDR3 has 15 residues. CDR3 nucleotides: TGTGCCAGCAGCCGAGGGACAGGGGCTAATGAAAAACTGTTTTTT. Translation: CASSRGTGANEKLFF.

This clone has just a few counts. The chain joins TRBV7-5 to TRBJ2-1; TRBD2 is the table's D call and was not checked against the DNA. TRBV7-5 has pseudogene status. The CDR3 runs to 17 residues. The CDR3 DNA reads as TGTGTCAGAAGTTTAGCGTACTATAGGAACTTCTACAATGAGCAGTTCTTC. Amino acid sequence: CVRSLAYYRNFYNEQFF.

The J gene is TRBJ2-2, the V gene TRBV27, with unresolved D. Germline V gene lookup returns CDR1 MNHEY and CDR2 SMNVEV (reference sequence). V gave up 2 bases and J gave up 7 bases, with 11 bases separating them. This CDR3 has 14 amino acids. The CDR3 loop reads CASSLGLTLGELFF. The CDR3 DNA reads as TGTGCCAGCAGTTTAGGGCTAACACTCGGGGAGCTGTTTTTT.

This clone was seen a single time. The V gene is TRBV7-3, the J gene TRBJ2-1; maybe TRBD2 (5 bases). The V end was cut by 5 bases, the J end by 3 bases, with 14 bases between. The CDR3 is 15 amino acids. Germline V lookup: CDR1 SGHTA, CDR2 FQGTGA. In nucleotides, the CDR3 is TGTGCCAGCAGCATACGGGGAGAGGGCTACAATGAGCAGTTCTTC. It encodes CASSIRGEGYNEQFF.

This clone showed up just once. The chain has TRBV5-6 and TRBJ2-5; the match to TRBD2 covers 8 bases. Germline V gene sequence: CDR1 SGHDT, CDR2 YYEEEE. The V segment lost 1 base and the J segment 6 bases; nucleotides outside the gene matches: 11. The CDR3 is made up of 16 amino acids. The DNA for the CDR3 is TGTGCCAGCAGCTTGTCACTGGCGGGAGGCGGGAAGACCCAGTACTTC. This sequence encodes CASSLSLAGGGKTQYF.

This chain links TRBV7-2 with TRBJ1-2, with TRBD1 matching over 7 bases. The CDR3 length is 15 residues. CDR1 and CDR2 from the germline V gene are SGHTA and FQGNSA. The V and J ends lost 1 base and 4 bases, in that order; junction bases with no gene match: 6. The DNA of the CDR3 is TGTGCCAGCAGCTTAGAAGGGGGCCGGGTCTATGGCTACACCTTC. As protein: CASSLEGGRVYGYTF. Based on the CDR3 plus reference TRBV7-2 and TRBJ1-2, the full variable domain is GAGVSQSPSNKVTEKGKDVELRCDPISGHTALYWYRQSLGQGLEFLIYFQGNSAPDKSGLPSDRFSAERTGGSVSTLTIQRTQQEDSAVYLCASSLEGGRVYGYTFGSGTRLTVV.

The chain couples TRBV9 to TRBJ2-1, with 16 bases aligning to TRBD2. The V and J ends lost 3 bases and 8 bases, in that order; junction bases with no gene match: 5. There are 16 residues in the CDR3. The germline V gene encodes CDR1 SGDLS and CDR2 YYNGEE. The CDR3 DNA reads TGTGCCAGCAGCGCCCATGGGACTAGCGGGGGGGATGAGCAGTTCTTC. Protein product: CASSAHGTSGGDEQFF.

The chain employs TRBV7-3 and TRBJ2-3; 9 bases are shared with TRBD2. Trimming removed 5 bases from V and 1 base from J; junction bases left unmatched: 7. There are 16 residues in the CDR3. Germline loops: CDR1 SGHTA, CDR2 FQGTGA. CDR3 DNA: TGTGCCAGCAGCCCTCGGACTAGCGCGGGCACAGATACGCAGTATTTT. Its translation is CASSPRTSAGTDTQYF.

This clone came up once. The chain uses TRBV9 and TRBJ2-2; weak D call: TRBD1 (6 bases). Germline V gene lookup returns CDR1 SGDLS and CDR2 YYNGEE. The CDR3 runs 15 residues. V was trimmed by 4 bases and J by 0 bases, leaving 10 bases between them. Written as DNA, the CDR3 is TGTGCCAGCAGCCCGAGGACAGCGAACACCGGGGAGCTGTTTTTT. Its protein product is CASSPRTANTGELFF.